Presented here are 26 T cell receptor beta chains from one specimen sequenced in a study of long-term antiretroviral therapy in people with HIV. Researchers report immunoSEQ v3.0 was run at survey level. Repertoires were generated with immunoSEQ multiplex PCR, while TCRdb's copy carries only in-frame clones and drops some. The table includes tens of thousands of clones, about 88% detected once. The sample here was unsorted PBMCs, taken just before starting antiretroviral therapy. All receptors derive from a young woman with HIV.

The chain recombines TRBV6-5 with TRBJ1-2, with 9 bases that match TRBD1. Germline CDR1 and CDR2: MNHEY and SVGAGI. V shed 4 bases, J shed 8 bases, and the junction held 8 bases outside the gene matches. CDR3 length: 14 amino acids. The CDR3 DNA is TGTGCCAGCAGTTCTCGGACAGGGGAGGACGGCTACACCTTC. Its protein is CASSSRTGEDGYTF.

The chain recombines TRBV27 with TRBJ2-7; 9 nucleotides align to TRBD2. Germline CDR1 and CDR2: MNHEY and SMNVEV (reference sequence). V was clipped by 6 bases and J by 4 bases; unmatched bases: 7. CDR3 length: 14 residues. CDR3 loop: CASSISGSLYEQYF. CDR3 in DNA: TGTGCCAGCAGCATTAGCGGGAGCTTGTACGAGCAGTACTTC.

CDR3 DNA: TGTGCCAGCAGCGTTTCCCGACAGGCCTACGAGCAGTACTTC. It specifies CASSVSRQAYEQYF. This sequence joins TRBV9 and TRBJ2-7; TRBD1 might be the D (6 bases). Germline CDR1 is SGDLS and CDR2 is YYNGEE. The CDR3 has 14 residues. Trimming cost V 2 bases and J 2 bases, with 11 bases left between them.

This sequence joins TRBV4-3 and TRBJ2-1, with D unresolved. The V and J ends lost 1 base and 5 bases respectively, with 6 bases between them. The germline V gene encodes CDR1 LGHNA and CDR2 YSLEER. The CDR3 length is 13 residues. CDR3 coding DNA: TGCGCCAGCAGCCAAGTAGGCGACAATGAGCAGTTCTTC. It is translated as CASSQVGDNEQFF.

V usage is TRBV28 and J usage is TRBJ2-5; D unclear. The V end was cut by 10 bases, the J end by 5 bases, with 11 bases between. CDR3 length: 11 residues. Germline V gene sequence: CDR1 MDHEN, CDR2 SYDVKM. The CDR3 protein is CATSTRETQYF. The CDR3 region has the DNA TGTGCCACCTCGACAAGGGAGACCCAGTACTTC.

CDR3 DNA: TGTGCCAGCAGCCACCTCCCCCGGGGGGGCACCGGGGAGCTGTTTTTT. Amino acid sequence: CASSHLPRGGTGELFF. The genes are TRBV14 and TRBJ2-2, with 8 bases that match TRBD2. The V and J ends lost 3 bases and 4 bases, in that order; junction bases with no gene match: 7. The CDR3 runs 16 residues. Germline V CDR1 and CDR2: SGHDN, FVKESK.

The genes are TRBV9 and TRBJ2-3, with TRBD2 matching 10 bases. The trim removed 3 bases at V and 4 bases at J, leaving 14 bases unmatched. There are 18 residues in the CDR3. Per germline, CDR1 SGDLS and CDR2 YYNGEE. The CDR3 loop reads CASSALSWGLALADTQYF. In nucleotides, the CDR3 is TGTGCCAGCAGCGCCTTATCCTGGGGACTAGCGTTAGCAGATACGCAGTATTTT.

The V and J genes are TRBV5-1 and TRBJ2-2; D is uncertain. Germline lookup yields CDR1 SGHRS and CDR2 YFSETQ. V shed 4 bases and J shed 1 base, with 5 bases lying between them. The length of the CDR3 is 13 residues. CDR3 DNA sequence: TGCGCCAGCAGCCGAATGAACACCGGGGAGCTGTTTTTT. This sequence encodes CASSRMNTGELFF. Variable domain in full (rest from reference TRBV5-1 and TRBJ2-2): KAGVTQTPRYLIKTRGQQVTLSCSPISGHRSVSWYQQTPGQGLQFLFEYFSETQRNKGNFPGRFSGRQFSNSRSEMNVSTLELGDSALYLCASSRMNTGELFFGEGSRLTVL.

The chain combines TRBV19 with TRBJ2-1; 7 bases line up with TRBD2. Germline CDR1 LNHDA, CDR2 SQIVND (reference sequence). CDR3 length equals 15 residues. Unmatched junction bases numbered 8, after V lost 7 bases and J lost 2 bases. The CDR3 bases are TGTGCCAGTACCCTTGGGGGGGGGACCTACAATGAGCAGTTCTTC. Amino acids: CASTLGGGTYNEQFF.

The chain recombines TRBV28 with TRBJ1-2, with D possibly matching TRBD1 (6 bases). The length of the CDR3 is 12 residues. The V gene lost 8 bases and the J gene lost 5 bases, with 12 bases spanning the gap. From germline, CDR1 is MDHEN and CDR2 SYDVKM. CDR3 nucleotide sequence: TGTGCCAGCTTAACAGGGCGATATGGCTACACCTTC. The encoded protein is CASLTGRYGYTF.

This clone was observed a handful of times. V is TRBV7-2 and J is TRBJ2-7; 7 bases match TRBD2. V gave up 5 bases and J gave up 0 bases; unmatched junction bases: 7. Germline CDR1 SGHTA, CDR2 FQGNSA. The CDR3 totals 15 residues. For the CDR3, the DNA is TGTGCCAGCAGCACTTCTAGCGGCAACTCCTACGAGCAGTACTTC. This translates into CASSTSSGNSYEQYF.

V usage is TRBV5-1 and J usage is TRBJ1-1, with D maybe TRBD1 (6 bases). CDR1 and CDR2 from the germline V gene are SGHRS and YFSETQ. The CDR3 contains 17 residues. V dropped 4 bases and J dropped 5 bases, with 24 bases sitting between them. CDR3 DNA sequence: TGCGCCAGCAGCGGAGGGGGGGTTTTGCCCCGGCGGACTGAAGCTTTCTTT. This gives the protein CASSGGGVLPRRTEAFF.

This chain joins TRBV5-5 and TRBJ1-2; TRBD1 matches 9 bases. The germline gives CDR1 SGHKS, CDR2 YYEKEE (reference sequence). There are 13 residues in the CDR3. V dropped 4 bases and J dropped 8; count of bases not matched to a gene: 6. CDR3 nucleotides: TGTGCCAGCAGCACGACAGGGGGTGAAGGCTACACCTTC. As protein: CASSTTGGEGYTF.

This chain links TRBV6-7 with TRBJ2-7, with D maybe TRBD2 (5 bases). Being an ORF, TRBV6-7 has a function that is uncertain. The CDR3 extends over 18 amino acids. Trimming removed 0 bases from V and 5 bases from J, with 23 bases in between. Here the CDR3 reads CASSYSEAGGWSQNEQYF. The CDR3 DNA reads TGTGCCAGCAGTTACTCGGAGGCGGGCGGATGGAGTCAGAACGAGCAGTACTTC.

The J gene is TRBJ2-3, the V gene TRBV10-1; 13 bases map to TRBD2. The V segment lost 0 bases and the J segment 1 base; nucleotides outside the gene matches: 7. This CDR3 comprises 19 residues. The germline V gene encodes CDR1 WNHNN and CDR2 SYGVQD (reference sequence). In DNA form, the CDR3 reads TGCGCCAGCAGTGAGTCTCGGGGACTAGCGGGAAGAGGCACAGATACGCAGTATTTT. Protein product: CASSESRGLAGRGTDTQYF.

The V gene is TRBV7-8, the J gene TRBJ2-7, with TRBD1 as a possible D gene (6 bases). Trimming pared 3 bases from V and 3 bases from J, leaving 15 bases between. The CDR3 runs to 15 residues. Germline V gene data show CDR1 as SGHVS and CDR2 as FQNEAQ. DNA for the CDR3: TGTGCCAGCAGCTTGTCGGACAGCCCAGGCTACGAGCAGTACTTC. Encoded protein: CASSLSDSPGYEQYF.

The chain has TRBV27 and TRBJ2-5; 7 bases are a match to TRBD1. V was clipped by 3 bases and J by 5 bases; unmatched bases: 3. Germline lookup yields CDR1 MNHEY and CDR2 SMNVEV (reference sequence). The CDR3 has 13 residues. CDR3 region: CASSFDREETQYF. For the CDR3, the DNA is TGTGCCAGCAGTTTCGACAGGGAGGAGACCCAGTACTTC.

V is TRBV11-1 and J is TRBJ1-2; no clear D. CDR3 length: 13 amino acids. Germline V gene lookup returns CDR1 SGHAT and CDR2 FQDESV (reference sequence). V was clipped by 1 base and J by 10 bases, with 13 bases between them. The CDR3 is CASSLGVDTVYTF. The CDR3 region has the DNA TGTGCCAGCAGCTTAGGGGTGGATACGGTCTACACCTTC.

The rearrangement joins TRBV10-3 to TRBJ1-3; D is uncertain. The germline gives CDR1 ENHRY, CDR2 SYGVKD. V was trimmed by 6 bases and J by 4 bases, leaving 4 bases between them. CDR3 length: 11 amino acids. CDR3 residues: CAISGGNTIYF. As DNA, the CDR3 is TGTGCCATCAGCGGCGGAAACACCATATATTTT.

V is TRBV4-3 and J is TRBJ1-1; D remains ambiguous. Germline CDR1 is LGHNA and CDR2 is YSLEER. V was shortened by 2 bases and J by 1 base, with 8 bases between the two germline ends. The CDR3 contains 14 residues. This chain's CDR3 is CASSQNLKNTEAFF. DNA for the CDR3: TGCGCCAGCAGCCAAAACCTCAAGAACACTGAAGCTTTCTTT.

This clone was seen more than once but under ten times. The rearrangement uses TRBV18 and TRBJ2-7; D is possibly TRBD1 (6 bases). Trimming stripped 3 bases from V and 6 bases from J, with 18 bases between. Germline CDR1 and CDR2: KGHSH and LQKENI. The CDR3 has 15 amino acids. The CDR3, as DNA: TGTGCCAGCTCACCCTCACAGGGTCCTTTACGCGAGCAGTACTTC. Its protein product is CASSPSQGPLREQYF. The whole variable domain, filled in from reference TRBV18 and TRBJ2-7, reads NAGVMQNPRHLVRRRGQEARLRCSPMKGHSHVYWYRQLPEEGLKFMVYLQKENIIDESGMPKERFSAEFPKEGPSILRIQQVVRGDSAAYFCASSPSQGPLREQYFGPGTRLTVT.

J is TRBJ2-1 and V is TRBV4-1, with D tentatively TRBD2 (5 bases). Germline V gene data show CDR1 as MGHRA and CDR2 as YSYEKL. The CDR3 is 17 residues long. Trimming removed 1 base from V and 5 bases from J, with 18 bases in between. In nucleotides, the CDR3 is TGCGCCAGCAGCCAAGGAGCGGCACGCGGAGCACACAATGAGCAGTTCTTC. Translation gives CASSQGAARGAHNEQFF.

The sample holds a few counts of this clone. The V gene is TRBV9, the J gene TRBJ2-2, with 7 nucleotides matching TRBD1. Germline V gene data show CDR1 as SGDLS and CDR2 as YYNGEE. The CDR3 length is 12 residues. Unmatched junction bases numbered 0, after V lost 5 bases and J lost 5 bases. The DNA of the CDR3 is TGTGCCAGCAGGACAGGGACCGGGGAGCTGTTTTTT. This sequence encodes CASRTGTGELFF.

V and J are TRBV28 and TRBJ1-1; tentative D call: TRBD1 (5 bases). Looked up from germline, CDR1 is MDHEN and CDR2 is SYDVKM. The CDR3 has 15 amino acids. V lost 6 bases to trimming and J lost 1 base, with 15 bases between them. CDR3 amino acids: CASSPTGGWNTEAFF. The CDR3 DNA is TGTGCCAGCAGCCCGACCGGGGGTTGGAACACTGAAGCTTTCTTT.

In its sample, this clone was seen once. V usage is TRBV6-5 and J usage is TRBJ2-3, with D possibly TRBD2 on 6 matching bases. V was cut by 1 base and J by 6 bases, with 14 bases left in between. CDR3 length equals 15 residues. Germline V gives CDR1 MNHEY, CDR2 SVGAGI. CDR3 protein: CASSYLVGGKDTQYF. CDR3 nucleotide sequence: TGTGCCAGCAGTTACTTAGTGGGAGGCAAGGATACGCAGTATTTT.

Note on this clone: At one end the junction does not follow the germline gene, possibly because of a read error. The chain uses TRBV7-7 and TRBJ2-2; D is possibly TRBD1 (6 bases). Germline-derived CDR1 and CDR2 are SSHAT and FNYEAQ (reference sequence). There are 16 residues in the CDR3. This chain's CDR3 is CASSRIIGGNTGELFF. CDR3 DNA: TGTGCTAGCAGCCGTATTATAGGGGGGAACACCGGGGAGCTGTTTTTT.